Below are 17 T cell receptor beta chains sequenced from a single sample in a study of cytomegalovirus exposure and HLA in healthy donors. Amplification used 60 Vbeta primers and 13 Jbeta primers. Libraries were prepared by immunoSEQ multiplex PCR; TCRdb keeps only in-frame clonotypes and omits some of them. The data hold around 150,000 clones, with 80% to 90% observed a single time. Sequencing was done on a sample of PBMCs. Receptor source: a woman between 18 and 29 years old in good health and CMV-seronegative.

Note on this clone: The junction does not match germline at one end; this may be a read error. The chain recombines TRBV18 with TRBJ2-7; 7 positions agree with TRBD1. Germline loops: CDR1 KGHSH, CDR2 LQKENI. CDR3 length equals 12 residues. The CDR3 is CASSGTAYGQYF. CDR3 DNA: TGTGCCAGCTCCGGGACAGCCTACGGGCAGTACTTC.

The V call is TRBV4-1, the J call TRBJ1-5, with 9 bases lining up with TRBD1. Germline trimming cut 3 bases from V and 6 bases from J; bases unmatched to any gene: 12. Per the germline V gene, CDR1 is MGHRA and CDR2 is YSYEKL. The CDR3 spans 17 residues. The CDR3 spells CASSHDMGQGTSQPQHF. The CDR3 DNA is TGCGCCAGCAGCCATGACATGGGACAGGGTACTTCTCAGCCCCAGCATTTT.

The rearrangement links TRBV19 to TRBJ1-2; a weak D match, TRBD1 (6 bases). CDR1 is LNHDA and CDR2 is SQIVND in the germline V gene (reference sequence). V was cut by 6 bases and J by 5 bases, with 13 bases left in between. The CDR3 loop spans 13 amino acids. CDR3 loop: CASRKDSRYGYTF. The CDR3 region has the DNA TGTGCCAGTAGAAAGGACAGTAGGTATGGCTACACCTTC.

V gene TRBV2 combines with J gene TRBJ2-7; tentative D call: TRBD2 (6 bases). The CDR3 length is 14 residues. The V gene's germline CDR1 is SNHLY and CDR2 FYNNEI. V was cut by 4 bases and J by 4 bases, with 14 bases left in between. CDR3 sequence: CASSVAGPLYEQYF. In DNA form, the CDR3 reads TGTGCCAGCAGTGTGGCGGGACCCCTTTACGAGCAGTACTTC. The full variable domain, completed using reference TRBV2 and TRBJ2-7, is EPEVTQTPSHQVTQMGQEVILRCVPISNHLYFYWYRQILGQKVEFLVSFYNNEISEKSEIFDDQFSVERPDGSNFTLKIRSTKLEDSAMYFCASSVAGPLYEQYFGPGTRLTVT.

Note on this clone: In the same sample, other DNA sequences code for this CDR3. This chain joins TRBV11-3 and TRBJ2-2, with a weak D call TRBD2 (6 bases). The V gene lost 2 bases and the J gene lost 5 bases, with 6 bases spanning the gap. Germline loops: CDR1 SGHNT, CDR2 YENEEA. The CDR3 length is 13 residues. The CDR3 reads CASSLRGTGELFF. CDR3 nucleotides: TGTGCCAGCAGCTTACGGGGGACCGGGGAGCTGTTTTTT.

This sequence joins TRBV19 and TRBJ1-6, with 8 bases lining up with TRBD1. After removal of 2 bases from V and 4 bases from J, the junction contained 10 bases not matched to a gene. The CDR3 is 18 amino acids. Germline CDR1 is LNHDA and CDR2 is SQIVND (reference sequence). The CDR3 nucleotides are TGTGCCAGTAGTATAATCCGGGGACAGGCCGATTATAATTCACCCCTCCACTTT. Translation gives CASSIIRGQADYNSPLHF.

The chain is built from TRBV5-6 and TRBJ2-5; the D gene is possibly TRBD2 (6 bases). From germline, CDR1 is SGHDT and CDR2 YYEEEE. There are 11 residues in the CDR3. The V end lost 0 bases, the J end lost 9 bases, and 6 bases lay between the germline ends. The CDR3 protein is CASSLGGAQYF. The CDR3 DNA follows: TGTGCCAGCAGCTTGGGGGGGGCCCAGTACTTC. The complete variable domain, with remaining parts taken from reference TRBV5-6 and TRBJ2-5, reads DAGVTQSPTHLIKTRGQQVTLRCSPKSGHDTVSWYQQALGQGPQFIFQYYEEEERQRGNFPDRFSGHQFPNYSSELNVNALLLGDSALYLCASSLGGAQYFGPGTRLLVL.

The chain uses TRBV7-9 and TRBJ2-2, with 8 bases lining up with TRBD2. This CDR3 is 16 amino acids long. Germline trimming cut 5 bases from V and 1 base from J; bases unmatched to any gene: 6. The germline V gene has CDR1 SEHNR and CDR2 FQNEAQ (reference sequence). The chain's CDR3 is CASSPTSGKNTGELFF. CDR3 in DNA: TGTGCCAGCAGCCCCACTAGCGGAAAGAACACCGGGGAGCTGTTTTTT.

This chain joins TRBV19 and TRBJ2-3, with 12 bases that match TRBD2. CDR1 is LNHDA, CDR2 SQIVND, per germline (reference sequence). V dropped 5 bases and J dropped 0; count of bases not matched to a gene: 6. CDR3 size: 17 residues. The CDR3 DNA is TGTGCCAGTAGTGCGAGACTAGCGGGGGCGAGCACAGATACGCAGTATTTT. Translating gives CASSARLAGASTDTQYF. Filled out from reference TRBV19 and TRBJ2-3, the complete variable domain reads DGGITQSPKYLFRKEGQNVTLSCEQNLNHDAMYWYRQDPGQGLRLIYYSQIVNDFQKGDIAEGYSVSREKKESFPLTVTSAQKNPTAFYLCASSARLAGASTDTQYFGPGTRLTVL.

V usage is TRBV6-1 and J usage is TRBJ1-5; D is unresolved. Germline lookup yields CDR1 MNHNS and CDR2 SASEGT. Trimming left V 9 bases short and J 6 bases short, with 21 bases between. The CDR3 spans 15 residues. The CDR3 region is CASHGGGQLSQPQHF. The CDR3 bases are TGTGCCAGTCACGGAGGTGGGCAGCTTAGTCAGCCCCAGCATTTT.

The chain carries TRBV30 and TRBJ2-3; 11 nucleotides match TRBD1. CDR1 and CDR2 from the germline V gene are GTSNPN and SVGIG (reference sequence). Germline trimming cut 0 bases from V and 7 bases from J; bases unmatched to any gene: 6. This CDR3 is 15 amino acids long. The DNA for the CDR3 is TGTGCCTGGAGTGTCCCCGGGACAGGGGGAAATACGCAGTATTTT. It yields the protein CAWSVPGTGGNTQYF.

This chain links TRBV5-1 with TRBJ2-5, with D unclear. Germline values: CDR1 SGHRS, CDR2 YFSETQ. The CDR3 contains 11 residues. The V end was cut by 6 bases, the J end by 1 base, with 4 bases between. CDR3 coding DNA: TGCGCCAGCACCATCCAAGAGACCCAGTACTTC. It is translated as CASTIQETQYF.

This clone was counted only a few times. The chain links TRBV7-8 to TRBJ2-7; 11 bases line up with TRBD2. The germline V gene encodes CDR1 SGHVS and CDR2 FQNEAQ. The CDR3 runs to 16 residues. V lost 2 bases, J lost 2 bases, and 5 bases stayed unmatched. The CDR3, as DNA: TGTGCCAGCAGCTTACCGGGACTAGCGGCCCCCTACGAGCAGTACTTC. Amino acids: CASSLPGLAAPYEQYF.

The rearrangement uses TRBV5-4 and TRBJ2-3, with D uncertain. The V end was cut by 3 bases, the J end by 6 bases, with 17 bases between. In germline, CDR1 is SGHNT, CDR2 YYREEE (reference sequence). This CDR3 region has 15 residues. Here the CDR3 DNA reads TGTGCCAGCAGCTCATCGACTGCCTGGTCGGATACGCAGTATTTT. This sequence encodes CASSSSTAWSDTQYF.

This clone was seen just once. The CDR3 region has the DNA TGTGCCAGCAGCGGACAGGGCGGAAATGGCTACACCTTC. It is translated as CASSGQGGNGYTF. J is TRBJ1-2 and V is TRBV2, with 8 bases matching TRBD1. The CDR3 spans 13 residues. Germline V lookup: CDR1 SNHLY, CDR2 FYNNEI. Trimming removed 6 bases from V and 6 bases from J; junction bases left unmatched: 6.

The V call is TRBV6-1, the J call TRBJ2-5, with D unresolved. The CDR3 covers 13 residues. The germline gives CDR1 MNHNS, CDR2 SASEGT. V shed 1 base and J shed 10 bases, with 13 bases lying between them. In nucleotides, the CDR3 is TGTGCCAGCAGTGAAGGCCTGATAGGCGGCCAGTACTTC. It yields the protein CASSEGLIGGQYF.

The rearrangement links TRBV6-1 to TRBJ1-5, with D hard to call. Per the germline V gene, CDR1 is MNHNS and CDR2 is SASEGT. The ends were cut back, 1 base at V and 2 bases at J, with 12 bases in the middle. This CDR3 is 16 amino acids long. The chain's CDR3 is CASSEGSTRGNQPQHF. CDR3 in DNA: TGTGCCAGCAGTGAAGGGTCAACTCGGGGCAATCAGCCCCAGCATTTT.